These 26 T cell receptor beta chains share one sample of origin, sequenced in a study of regulatory T cells in long-lasting Graves disease. Through Arm-PCR of CDR3 regions and iRepertoire HTBI primers, TCR beta libraries were built. TCRdb re-derived calls from the multiplex PCR reads in MiXCR, one entry per CDR3 protein. This sample has 450,000 to 600,000 distinct CDR3 sequences, with around 15% found just once. Time point specified: newly diagnosed GD, antithyroid drugs for less than 3 months. PBMC-extracted RNA yielded the TCR library. The same sample was also used in a study of T cells in Graves' hyperthyroidism and ophthalmopathy.

The sample here was peripheral blood mononuclear cells (PBMCs), taken at new diagnosis, from a patient treated with antithyroid drugs. The receptors were sampled from a man aged 35 to 55 with Graves disease.

This chain connects TRBV27 to TRBJ2-7, with D possibly being TRBD1 or TRBD2 (5 bases each). V was trimmed by 4 bases and J by 6 bases, leaving 13 bases between them. Germline CDR1 MNHEY, CDR2 SMNVEV (reference sequence). The CDR3 extends over 13 amino acids. CDR3 residues: CASSSLGTGEQYF. The CDR3 DNA sequence: TGTGCCAGCAGTTCACTTGGGACGGGCGAGCAGTACTTC.

Points on this clonotype: A clone one base away is much larger, so this may be a read error. The V gene is TRBV12-3 or TRBV12-4, the J gene TRBJ2-3; D is undetermined. The CDR3 runs 14 residues. Deletions cut 6 bases from V and 1 base from J, with 11 bases between. As DNA, the CDR3 is TGTGCCAGCAGGCCAGGCAGAGGCACAGATACGCAGTATTTT. Protein product: CASRPGRGTDTQYF.

The table lists this clonotype with many counts. The junction and the germline gene differ at one end; a read error may be behind it. The chain carries TRBV5-1 and TRBJ2-3; 7 bases are shared with TRBD2. The V gene's germline CDR1 is SGHRS and CDR2 YFSETQ. The CDR3 length is 14 residues. CDR3 sequence (DNA): TGTGCCAGCAGCTTGGATCTAGCGGCAGATACGCAGTATTTT. Amino acids: CASSLDLAADTQYF.

The gene calls are TRBV28 and TRBJ2-5; 10 nucleotides agree with TRBD2. Germline V gene sequence: CDR1 MDHEN, CDR2 SYDVKM. Trimming removed 2 bases from V and 4 bases from J; junction bases left unmatched: 10. The length of the CDR3 is 17 residues. In DNA form, the CDR3 reads TGTGCCAGCAGTTTAAATTTTGGGCTAGCGGGAGTAGAGACCCAGTACTTC. It is translated as CASSLNFGLAGVETQYF. The variable domain in full, with the rest retrieved from reference TRBV28 and TRBJ2-5, is DVKVTQSSRYLVKRTGEKVFLECVQDMDHENMFWYRQDPGLGLRLIYFSYDVKMKEKGDIPEGYSVSREKKERFSLILESASTNQTSMYLCASSLNFGLAGVETQYFGPGTRLLVL.

This clonotype was detected many times. The chain uses TRBV24-1 and TRBJ2-7, with a weak D call TRBD2 (5 bases). CDR1 is KGHDR, CDR2 SFDVKD, per germline. Trimming took 5 bases from V and 5 from J, leaving 6 bases between them. The CDR3 extends over 11 amino acids. The CDR3 nucleotides read TGTGCCACCAGTGCCGGGAACGAGCAGTACTTC. This translates into CATSAGNEQYF.

The chain recombines TRBV7-9 with TRBJ2-1; 9 nucleotides agree with TRBD1. Germline CDR1 is SEHNR and CDR2 is FQNEAQ (reference sequence). CDR3 length equals 15 residues. The V and J ends lost 5 bases and 6 bases, in that order; junction bases with no gene match: 8. The CDR3 nucleotides read TGTGCCAGCAGCCCCCGGACAGGGGCTATCAATGAGCAGTTCTTC. Amino acid sequence: CASSPRTGAINEQFF.

There are many counts of this clonotype. This chain connects TRBV2 to TRBJ2-1; 7 bases align to TRBD1. Unmatched junction bases numbered 11, after V lost 3 bases and J lost 9 bases. Germline V gene data show CDR1 as SNHLY and CDR2 as FYNNEI. The CDR3 is 15 amino acids. The CDR3 protein is CASSDDRVGPIEQFF. DNA of the CDR3: TGTGCCAGCAGTGACGACAGGGTGGGCCCAATTGAGCAGTTCTTC.

This chain uses TRBV6-2 or TRBV6-3 with TRBJ2-1; D unclear. Germline V gene lookup returns CDR1 MNHEY and CDR2 SVGEGT. The CDR3 sequence is 13 residues long. V lost 5 bases, J lost 5 bases, and 10 bases lay in between. CDR3 nucleotide sequence: TGTGCCAGCAGTGAAGTGAGTGACAATGAGCAGTTCTTC. Translated, it gives CASSEVSDNEQFF.

The V gene is TRBV5-4, the J gene TRBJ2-7; TRBD2 is a possible D gene (6 bases). This CDR3 is built from 14 residues. V was clipped by 4 bases and J by 3 bases, with 14 bases between them. Germline V gene data show CDR1 as SGHNT and CDR2 as YYREEE (reference sequence). CDR3 protein: CASSHGTGVYEQYF. CDR3 DNA: TGTGCCAGCAGCCACGGGACTGGCGTCTACGAGCAGTACTTC.

This clonotype was picked up many times. V usage is TRBV5-1 and J usage is TRBJ2-3; TRBD1 might be the D (5 bases). The CDR3 has 17 residues. The ends were cut back, 3 bases at V and 0 bases at J, with 17 bases in the middle. Per germline, CDR1 SGHRS and CDR2 YFSETQ. DNA for the CDR3: TGCGCCAGCAGCTACACGATAGACAGCTCTAGCACAGATACGCAGTATTTT. Its translation is CASSYTIDSSSTDTQYF.

Ten or more counts support this clonotype. The rearrangement joins TRBV29-1 to TRBJ2-7; TRBD1 aligns across 8 bases. J lost 2 bases, V lost 2 bases, and 5 bases had no gene match. This CDR3 has 14 amino acids. Germline V gene lookup returns CDR1 SQVTM and CDR2 ANQGSEA. CDR3 region: CSVERQGLPYEQYF. The CDR3 region has the DNA TGCAGCGTTGAACGACAGGGGCTTCCCTACGAGCAGTACTTC.

Note on this clonotype: A much larger clonotype is one base distant, so this may be a read error. V gene TRBV19 combines with J gene TRBJ2-7, with 7 bases identical to TRBD2. Losses at the gene ends were 0 bases for V and 3 bases for J; bases not matched to a gene: 5. The germline CDR1 and CDR2 sequences are LNHDA and SQIVND (reference sequence). This CDR3 comprises 15 residues. CDR3 amino acids: CASSIDGASGYEQYF. In nucleotides, the CDR3 is TGTGCCAGTAGTATAGACGGGGCTAGCGGCTACGAGCAGTACTTC.

A note on this clonotype: A read error is possible here, since a much larger clone lies one base away. This chain connects TRBV11-2 to TRBJ2-3; the D gene is possibly TRBD1 (6 bases). The DNA end favors TRBJ1-5, so the J call may be wrong. This CDR3 contains 16 residues. Germline values: CDR1 SGHAT, CDR2 FQNNGV. The CDR3 loop is CASSSRGRPNPDTQHF. CDR3 DNA: TGTGCCAGCAGCTCCAGGGGCCGACCCAATCCAGATACGCAGCATTTT.

This clonotype was seen at least ten times. V and J are TRBV24-1 and TRBJ2-2, with D unclear. Trimming cost V 7 bases and J 7 bases, with 18 bases left between them. The CDR3 covers 15 residues. Looked up from germline, CDR1 is KGHDR and CDR2 is SFDVKD. CDR3 in amino acids: CATRGSSRYDGELFF. CDR3 bases: TGTGCCACCAGGGGGTCGTCCCGTTATGACGGGGAGCTGTTTTTT.

Concerning this clonotype: Given a much more abundant clone one base away, this may be a read error. The chain carries TRBV20-1 and TRBJ2-1; 8 positions match TRBD2. Germline values: CDR1 DFQATT, CDR2 SNEGSKA (reference sequence). The CDR3 extends over 17 amino acids. CDR3 residues: CSARAIRREALGNEQLF. Here the CDR3 DNA reads TGCAGTGCTAGAGCCATTAGGCGGGAGGCCCTCGGGAATGAGCAGCTCTTC.

This clonotype turned up a few times. V and J are TRBV10-1 and TRBJ2-3, with 9 positions matching TRBD2. CDR3 length: 14 amino acids. From germline, CDR1 is WNHNN and CDR2 SYGVQD (reference sequence). V lost 10 bases and J lost 5; bases outside the gene matches: 10. The CDR3 spells CATQGASGKDTQYF. CDR3 DNA sequence: TGCGCCACCCAAGGGGCTAGCGGGAAAGATACGCAGTATTTT.

This clonotype appeared a few times. The rearrangement joins TRBV7-2 to TRBJ2-5; D gene uncertain. Germline V CDR1 and CDR2: SGHTA, FQGNSA. V was pared by 5 bases and J by 5 bases, with 15 bases between. The CDR3 has 14 amino acids. The chain's CDR3 is CASSNRAGWETQYF. CDR3 coding DNA: TGTGCCAGCAGCAACCGGGCCGGCTGGGAGACCCAGTACTTC. Combining the CDR3 with reference TRBV7-2 and TRBJ2-5 gives the whole variable domain GAGVSQSPSNKVTEKGKDVELRCDPISGHTALYWYRQSLGQGLEFLIYFQGNSAPDKSGLPSDRFSAERTGGSVSTLTIQRTQQEDSAVYLCASSNRAGWETQYFGPGTRLLVL.

As for this clonotype: This may be a read error, as it is one base from a much larger clone. J is TRBJ1-1 and V is TRBV5-1; D is uncertain. Germline V gene sequence: CDR1 SGHRS, CDR2 YFSETQ. This CDR3 contains 13 residues. The CDR3 DNA follows: TGCGCCAGCAGCTTGAATGGATTCTCTGAAGCTCTCTTT. This gives the protein CASSLNGFSEALF. Variable domain in full (rest from reference TRBV5-1 and TRBJ1-1): KAGVTQTPRYLIKTRGQQVTLSCSPISGHRSVSWYQQTPGQGLQFLFEYFSETQRNKGNFPGRFSGRQFSNSRSEMNVSTLELGDSALYLCASSLNGFSEALFGQGTRLTVV.

The chain employs TRBV9 and TRBJ1-2; D ambiguous. The CDR3 totals 11 residues. CDR1 and CDR2 from the germline V gene are SGDLS and YYNGEE. Trimming shortened V by 0 bases and J by 10 bases, and 7 bases separated the two germline ends. This CDR3 is CASSVAGIYTF. In DNA form, the CDR3 reads TGTGCCAGCAGCGTAGCTGGGATCTACACCTTC.

This clonotype has ten or more counts. This chain links TRBV12-3 or TRBV12-4 with TRBJ1-6; 9 nucleotides agree with TRBD1. The ends lost 4 bases at V and 0 bases at J; junction bases unmatched: 4. The CDR3 length is 17 residues. As DNA, the CDR3 is TGTGCCAGCAGTTCCGGGACAGGGAGCTCCTATAATTCACCCCTCCACTTT. It codes for CASSSGTGSSYNSPLHF.

V is TRBV19 and J is TRBJ1-4; no reliable D call. V was trimmed by 7 bases and J by 3 bases, leaving 12 bases between them. The CDR3 length is 14 residues. From germline, CDR1 is LNHDA and CDR2 SQIVND (reference sequence). The CDR3 region is CASKSGRSNEKLFF. CDR3 coding DNA: TGTGCCAGTAAGAGCGGGAGGTCTAATGAAAAACTGTTTTTT.

This clonotype has ten or more counts. CDR3 bases: TGCGCCAGCAGCTTGGGAGGGTCTAGTGTAAATGAGCAGTTCTTC. It is translated as CASSLGGSSVNEQFF. This sequence joins TRBV5-1 and TRBJ2-1; maybe TRBD2 (5 bases). Trimming removed 0 bases from V and 7 bases from J, with 14 bases in between. From germline, CDR1 is SGHRS and CDR2 YFSETQ. The CDR3 has 15 amino acids. The full variable domain, rest sourced from reference TRBV5-1 and TRBJ2-1, is KAGVTQTPRYLIKTRGQQVTLSCSPISGHRSVSWYQQTPGQGLQFLFEYFSETQRNKGNFPGRFSGRQFSNSRSEMNVSTLELGDSALYLCASSLGGSSVNEQFFGPGTRLTVL.

This clonotype was seen once. The chain links TRBV6-2 or TRBV6-3 to TRBJ2-1; TRBD2 aligns across 14 bases. Looked up from germline, CDR1 is MNHEY and CDR2 is SVGEGT. The V and J ends lost 7 bases and 6 bases, in that order; junction bases with no gene match: 8. This CDR3 comprises 16 residues. The CDR3 bases are TGTGCCAGCACTCCAGGGACTAGCGGGAGTCTCAATGAGCAGTTCTTC. Its protein product is CASTPGTSGSLNEQFF.

To note about this clonotype: One end of the junction varies from germline; a read error may be responsible. V usage is TRBV2 and J usage is TRBJ2-1, with D possibly matching TRBD2 (6 bases). The CDR3 length is 11 residues. Germline CDR1 SNHLY, CDR2 FYNNEI. CDR3 nucleotide sequence: TGTGCCAGCAGTGAGGGGGACTTACCGATCTTC. This gives the protein CASSEGDLPIF.

This clonotype has at least ten counts. The germline gene is not matched at one end of the junction; a read error may be the cause. The chain recombines TRBV7-7 with TRBJ2-3; 8 bases are shared with TRBD1. The CDR3 spans 14 residues. CDR1 SSHAT and CDR2 FNYEAQ come from the germline V gene (reference sequence). CDR3 bases: TGTGCTAGCAGCTTAGTTGACAGGGGCGCTACGCAGTATTTT. Its translation: CASSLVDRGATQYF.

This clonotype was seen ten or more times. V and J are TRBV11-2 and TRBJ2-5, with D perhaps matching TRBD1 or TRBD2 (6 bases each). The CDR3 spans 15 residues. V was pared by 7 bases and J by 6 bases, with 21 bases between. Germline loops: CDR1 SGHAT, CDR2 FQNNGV. The CDR3 coding sequence is TGTGCCAGCAAAGTGGGCGGCGCCGGGGGCCAGACCCAGTACTTC. Translating it yields CASKVGGAGGQTQYF.